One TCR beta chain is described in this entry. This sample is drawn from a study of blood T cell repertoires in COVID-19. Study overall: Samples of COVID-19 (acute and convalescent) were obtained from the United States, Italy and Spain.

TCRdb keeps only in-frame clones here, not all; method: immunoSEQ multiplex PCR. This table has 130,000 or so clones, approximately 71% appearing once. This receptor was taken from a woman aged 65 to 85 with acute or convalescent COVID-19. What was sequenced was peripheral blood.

The CDR3 is CASSIRGEAYNEQFF. The CDR3 nucleotides are TGTGCCAGTAGTATTCGAGGGGAGGCCTACAATGAGCAGTTCTTC. The chain employs TRBV19 and TRBJ2-1; possibly TRBD2 for D (6 bases). The CDR3 is 15 amino acids. The germline V gene has CDR1 LNHDA and CDR2 SQIVND (reference sequence). V shed 3 bases and J shed 2 bases, with 11 bases lying between them.